The 26 T cell receptor beta chains in this list originate from one sample, sequenced in a study of CD8 T cells in Susac syndrome. RNA totalling roughly 0.45 to 1 ug underwent reverse transcription with random hexamers. One entry per CDR3 protein, called by TCRdb with MiXCR from the immunoSEQ multiplex PCR reads. The repertoire has around 270,000 distinct CDR3 sequences, around 85% of them found once; the top ten carry 0.2% to 0.25%. The sequenced material came from CD8+ T cells from PBMCs. The receptors were gathered from a human donor with multiple sclerosis.

Here the CDR3 reads CASSWGQGAAQPQHF. Written as DNA, the CDR3 is TGTGCCAGCAGTTGGGGACAGGGGGCGGCTCAGCCCCAGCATTTT. The genes are TRBV28 and TRBJ1-5, with 12 positions matching TRBD1. This CDR3 region has 15 residues. The V gene end was trimmed by 4 bases and the J gene end by 6 bases; junction bases not matched to a gene: 4. Germline values: CDR1 MDHEN, CDR2 SYDVKM.

The chain is built from TRBV28 and TRBJ2-7, with 9 bases matching TRBD1. CDR1 MDHEN and CDR2 SYDVKM come from the germline V gene. The length of the CDR3 is 17 residues. V lost 7 bases to trimming and J lost 7 bases; unmatched junction nucleotides: 20. The CDR3 reads CASTTRTAGDRVREQYF. In nucleotides, the CDR3 is TGTGCCAGCACCACCCGAACGGCCGGGGACAGGGTTAGGGAGCAGTACTTC.

V usage is TRBV15 and J usage is TRBJ2-3; possibly TRBD1 for D (6 bases). The CDR3 length is 13 residues. CDR1 and CDR2 from the germline V gene are LNHNV and YYDKDF (reference sequence). The V and J ends lost 1 base and 4 bases respectively, with 6 bases between them. The CDR3 DNA sequence: TGTGCCACCAGCAGAGCAGGGGCAGATACGCAGTATTTT. It is translated as CATSRAGADTQYF.

This clonotype was picked up a small number of times. The J gene is TRBJ2-7, the V gene TRBV11-2; D may be TRBD2 (5 bases). Germline CDR1 and CDR2: SGHAT and FQNNGV. The CDR3 length is 14 residues. Deletions cut 1 base from V and 4 bases from J, with 11 bases between. The CDR3 DNA follows: TGTGCCAGCAGCTTAGTAGCGAGAAGTTACGAGCAGTACTTC. Its protein is CASSLVARSYEQYF.

In this sample, this clonotype turned up a few times. The chain is built from TRBV6-2 or TRBV6-3 and TRBJ2-5; D may be TRBD2 (6 bases). The length of the CDR3 is 14 residues. Germline-derived CDR1 and CDR2 are MNHEY and SVGEGT. V gave up 4 bases and J gave up 5 bases, with 14 bases separating them. The CDR3, as DNA: TGTGCCAGCAGTTCCGGACTATATGGGGAGACCCAGTACTTC. This codes for CASSSGLYGETQYF.

This clonotype was picked up a small number of times. The chain recombines TRBV19 with TRBJ1-5; 11 bases are a match to TRBD1. The germline CDR1 and CDR2 sequences are LNHDA and SQIVND (reference sequence). This CDR3 has 15 amino acids. After removal of 3 bases from V and 4 bases from J, the junction contained 2 bases not matched to a gene. The CDR3 region is CASSIGTGGNQPQHF. The CDR3, as DNA: TGTGCCAGTAGTATTGGGACAGGGGGGAATCAGCCCCAGCATTTT.

This clonotype was counted a single time. The rearrangement joins TRBV27 to TRBJ1-1; TRBD1 is a possible D gene (6 bases). This CDR3 has 18 residues. Trimming stripped 2 bases from V and 1 base from J, with 20 bases between. CDR1 is MNHEY, CDR2 SMNVEV, per germline (reference sequence). CDR3 DNA: TGTGCCAGCAGTTTAAGGTGGTACAGGGAAAAGGGGAACACTGAAGCTTTCTTT. This translates into CASSLRWYREKGNTEAFF.

The chain combines TRBV9 with TRBJ2-1; 8 positions match TRBD2. Germline values: CDR1 SGDLS, CDR2 YYNGEE. The J segment lost 3 bases and the V segment lost 3 bases, leaving 8 bases of the junction unmatched. The CDR3 spans 16 residues. CDR3 bases: TGTGCCAGCAGCGCCGGGACTAGTGCTTACTACAATGAGCAGTTCTTC. Translated: CASSAGTSAYYNEQFF.

The CDR3: CATSDFSEYNEQFF. The CDR3 DNA reads TGTGCCACCAGTGATTTCTCCGAGTACAATGAGCAGTTCTTC. This chain connects TRBV24-1 to TRBJ2-1, with D uncertain. The CDR3 consists of 14 residues. V shed 1 base and J shed 4 bases, with 7 bases lying between them. Germline values: CDR1 KGHDR, CDR2 SFDVKD.

Concerning this clonotype itself: A junction end diverges from the germline sequence, so it may reflect a read error. The V and J genes are TRBV7-9 and TRBJ2-7; no definite D call. Looked up from germline, CDR1 is SEHNR and CDR2 is FQNEAQ (reference sequence). This CDR3 contains 17 residues. The CDR3 reads CAGSPRVRSPSSYEQYF. DNA for the CDR3: TGTGCCGGCAGCCCGCGCGTTCGGTCCCCGAGCTCCTACGAGCAGTACTTC.

This clonotype turned up a few times. The chain couples TRBV4-2 to TRBJ1-5; D may be TRBD1 (5 bases). Germline CDR1 is LGHNA and CDR2 is YNFKEQ. This CDR3 spans 15 amino acids. V gave up 0 bases and J gave up 6 bases, with 12 bases separating them. DNA of the CDR3: TGTGCCAGCAGCCAAGATGGGGGTGGTTTTCAGCCCCAGCATTTT. It specifies CASSQDGGGFQPQHF.

V usage is TRBV15 and J usage is TRBJ1-2; D remains ambiguous. Germline assignment: CDR1 LNHNV and CDR2 YYDKDF (reference sequence). V lost 2 bases to trimming and J lost 0 bases, with 25 bases between them. The CDR3 spans 20 residues. CDR3 coding DNA: TGTGCCACCAGCAGATCCTCAAAAGGGATACCGCAGGAAGCTAACTATGGCTACACCTTC. Translating gives CATSRSSKGIPQEANYGYTF.

This chain joins TRBV7-9 and TRBJ2-7, with TRBD1 matching over 9 bases. CDR1 is SEHNR, CDR2 FQNEAQ, per germline (reference sequence). V shed 3 bases and J 5 bases; nucleotides not matched to a gene: 11. The CDR3 consists of 16 residues. As DNA, the CDR3 is TGTGCCAGCAGCTTTCCGTCTCCCGGACAGGGGAACGAGCAGTACTTC. Translating gives CASSFPSPGQGNEQYF.

V usage is TRBV19 and J usage is TRBJ1-2; D is ambiguous. This CDR3 has 16 amino acids. Trimming left V 0 bases short and J 3 bases short, with 14 bases between. The germline V gene encodes CDR1 LNHDA and CDR2 SQIVND (reference sequence). The CDR3 protein is CASSIDPRLNYYGYTF. DNA of the CDR3: TGTGCCAGTAGTATAGATCCACGGCTAAACTACTATGGCTACACCTTC.

The rearrangement joins TRBV12-3 or TRBV12-4 to TRBJ1-2, with unresolved D. V gave up 1 base and J gave up 8 bases, with 11 bases separating them. CDR3 length equals 13 residues. CDR3 bases: TGTGCCAGCAGTTTAGGAGGGTCCCAGGGCTACACCTTC. Translating it yields CASSLGGSQGYTF.

This chain uses TRBV7-9 with TRBJ2-1, with 9 bases aligning to TRBD2. The V gene end was trimmed by 5 bases and the J gene end by 8 bases; junction bases not matched to a gene: 13. CDR1 SEHNR and CDR2 FQNEAQ come from the germline V gene (reference sequence). The CDR3 runs to 16 residues. The DNA for the CDR3 is TGTGCCAGCAGCCTAGAGGGGAGCGGGAGGCCGTATGAGCAGTTCTTC. Amino acids: CASSLEGSGRPYEQFF.

The V call is TRBV7-2, the J call TRBJ1-2; D is undetermined. CDR3 length: 15 amino acids. Between the trimmed V and J ends, which lost 5 bases and 2 bases, there was a span of 15 bases. Germline values: CDR1 SGHTA, CDR2 FQGNSA. The CDR3 DNA reads as TGTGCCAGCAGCACTCGGACCGGCCCCAACTATGGCTACACCTTC. Its protein product is CASSTRTGPNYGYTF. The entire variable domain, with the rest obtained from reference TRBV7-2 and TRBJ1-2, is as follows: GAGVSQSPSNKVTEKGKDVELRCDPISGHTALYWYRQSLGQGLEFLIYFQGNSAPDKSGLPSDRFSAERTGGSVSTLTIQRTQQEDSAVYLCASSTRTGPNYGYTFGSGTRLTVV.

This rearrangement joins TRBV4-3 to TRBJ2-2; D is possibly TRBD2 (6 bases). Between the trimmed V and J ends, which lost 1 base and 0 bases, there was a span of 12 bases. From germline, CDR1 is LGHNA and CDR2 YSLEER. CDR3 size: 17 residues. CDR3 protein: CASSQGSGPANTGELFF. CDR3 DNA: TGCGCCAGCAGCCAAGGTAGCGGTCCTGCGAACACCGGGGAGCTGTTTTTT.

This clonotype was detected only once. The chain links TRBV6-2 or TRBV6-3 to TRBJ2-7; TRBD2 matches at 7 bases. This CDR3 has 16 residues. CDR1 is MNHEY, CDR2 SVGEGT, per germline. V dropped 0 bases and J dropped 5; count of bases not matched to a gene: 10. The CDR3, as DNA: TGTGCCAGCAGTTACTCGGTGGGGGAGGGCCTCAACGAGCAGTACTTC. Amino acids: CASSYSVGEGLNEQYF.

The V gene is TRBV5-6, the J gene TRBJ1-1, with D possibly TRBD1 on 6 matching bases. Between the trimmed V and J ends, which lost 4 bases and 4 bases, there was a span of 14 bases. Germline V gene sequence: CDR1 SGHDT, CDR2 YYEEEE. The CDR3 covers 14 residues. The CDR3 loop reads CASSHHRAVTEAFF. CDR3 bases: TGTGCCAGCAGCCACCACAGGGCGGTCACTGAAGCTTTCTTT.

The J gene is TRBJ2-1, the V gene TRBV20-1; no definite D call. The V end lost 3 bases, the J end lost 0 bases, and 21 bases lay between the germline ends. This CDR3 region has 18 residues. The germline V gene encodes CDR1 DFQATT and CDR2 SNEGSKA (reference sequence). The CDR3 coding sequence is TGCAGTGCTAGCCTTTTCGGACCGTCCGCCGCCTCCTACAATGAGCAGTTCTTC. Translating gives CSASLFGPSAASYNEQFF.

The chain joins TRBV19 to TRBJ2-7; no firm D call. CDR3 length: 13 amino acids. Germline loops: CDR1 LNHDA, CDR2 SQIVND (reference sequence). Trimming stripped 2 bases from V and 2 bases from J, with 7 bases between. CDR3 nucleotides: TGTGCCAGTAGTATAAGCCAGGCCTACGAGCAGTACTTC. Protein sequence: CASSISQAYEQYF.

The chain combines TRBV9 with TRBJ1-4; the match to TRBD1 covers 8 bases. The V and J ends lost 4 bases and 7 bases, in that order; junction bases with no gene match: 15. CDR3 length: 17 residues. Germline V gene lookup returns CDR1 SGDLS and CDR2 YYNGEE. Here the CDR3 DNA reads TGTGCCAGCAGCATCGAAGGGCCGACAGGGGATCGTGAAAAACTGTTTTTT. It codes for CASSIEGPTGDREKLFF.

CDR3 protein: CASSSAPRSNEQFF. Here the CDR3 DNA reads TGTGCCAGCAGCTCAGCCCCCCGGAGCAATGAGCAGTTCTTC. The J gene is TRBJ2-1, the V gene TRBV7-9; D not resolved. V was trimmed by 4 bases and J by 6 bases, leaving 13 bases between them. Germline CDR1 is SEHNR and CDR2 is FQNEAQ (reference sequence). This CDR3 comprises 14 residues.

The chain employs TRBV5-6 and TRBJ2-7; D not certain. The CDR3 contains 13 residues. Germline V gives CDR1 SGHDT, CDR2 YYEEEE. V was shortened by 2 bases and J by 2 bases, with 8 bases between the two germline ends. CDR3 residues: CASSFTSAYEQYF. The CDR3 bases are TGTGCCAGCAGCTTTACATCCGCCTACGAGCAGTACTTC.

The V call is TRBV4-3, the J call TRBJ2-1; D not resolved. Germline V CDR1 and CDR2: LGHNA, YSLEER. V lost 0 bases to trimming and J lost 5 bases, with 11 bases between them. The CDR3 totals 15 residues. This chain's CDR3 is CASSQDEETHNEQFF. In DNA form, the CDR3 reads TGCGCCAGCAGCCAAGATGAAGAGACTCACAATGAGCAGTTCTTC.